Listed below are T cell receptor beta chains from one sample, sequenced in a study of CD8 T cells in Susac syndrome. In TCRdb, the immunoSEQ multiplex PCR reads were re-called with MiXCR into one record per CDR3 protein. The data contain about 160,000 distinct CDR3 sequences, around 95% of them seen just once; the ten biggest clones take up over 0.11%. Sequencing input: CD4+ T cells from PBMCs. These receptors were collected from a human donor in good health. CDR3s include the opening cysteine and the closing phenylalanine or tryptophan. D genes are given only for firm matches. Clone size is not always given. Where it is, it says once, few, many or a class for expanded clones.

cdr3_aa: CASKGQAYEQYF
cdr3_nt: TGTGCCAGCAAGGGACAGGCGTACGAGCAGTACTTC
clone_size: once
j_call: TRBJ2-7
v_call: TRBV2
d_call: TRBD1

cdr3_aa: CSALAGGYNEQFF
cdr3_nt: TGCAGTGCTCTGGCGGGGGGCTACAATGAGCAGTTCTTC
clone_size: -
j_call: TRBJ2-1
v_call: TRBV20-1
d_call: TRBD2

cdr3_aa: CASSPLPPAGGITGELFF
cdr3_nt: TGCGCCAGCAGCCCACTCCCCCCAGCGGGGGGGATCACCGGGGAGCTGTTTTTT
clone_size: -
j_call: TRBJ2-2
v_call: TRBV5-1
d_call: TRBD2

cdr3_aa: CASSRGGGDTEAFF
cdr3_nt: TGTGCCAGCAGTCGGGGGGGTGGAGACACTGAAGCTTTCTTT
clone_size: -
j_call: TRBJ1-1
v_call: TRBV12-3/TRBV12-4
d_call: -

cdr3_aa: CASSRTSGDYYEQYF
cdr3_nt: TGTGCCAGCAGTCGGACTAGCGGGGACTACTACGAGCAGTACTTC
clone_size: -
j_call: TRBJ2-7
v_call: TRBV6-6
d_call: TRBD2

cdr3_aa: CASSKALRHYGYTF
cdr3_nt: TGTGCCAGCAGCAAAGCGCTTCGACACTATGGCTACACCTTC
clone_size: -
j_call: TRBJ1-2
v_call: TRBV21-1
d_call: -

cdr3_aa: CASMGGKAPSNEQFF
cdr3_nt: TGTGCCAGTATGGGGGGGAAAGCTCCAAGCAATGAGCAGTTCTTC
clone_size: -
j_call: TRBJ2-1
v_call: TRBV19
d_call: TRBD2

cdr3_aa: CASSLGTGGDEQFF
cdr3_nt: TGCGCCAGCAGCTTGGGGACAGGGGGCGATGAGCAGTTCTTC
clone_size: -
j_call: TRBJ2-1
v_call: TRBV5-1
d_call: TRBD1

cdr3_aa: CASSAGANYGYTF
cdr3_nt: TGTGCCAGCTCAGCAGGTGCTAACTATGGCTACACCTTC
clone_size: once
j_call: TRBJ1-2
v_call: TRBV18
d_call: -

cdr3_aa: CASSFYQTEAFF
cdr3_nt: TGTGCCAGCAGTTTTTATCAAACTGAAGCTTTCTTT
clone_size: -
j_call: TRBJ1-1
v_call: TRBV28
d_call: -

cdr3_aa: CASSQVNEETQYF
cdr3_nt: TGCGCCAGCAGCCAAGTAAATGAAGAGACCCAGTACTTC
clone_size: -
j_call: TRBJ2-5
v_call: TRBV4-1
d_call: -

cdr3_aa: CASSPDSTSSYEQYF
cdr3_nt: TGTGCCAGCAGCCCGGACAGTACGAGCTCCTACGAGCAGTACTTC
clone_size: -
j_call: TRBJ2-7
v_call: TRBV12-3/TRBV12-4
d_call: -

cdr3_aa: CSVRWDSNTEAFF
cdr3_nt: TGCAGCGTTCGGTGGGATTCGAACACTGAAGCTTTCTTT
clone_size: -
j_call: TRBJ1-1
v_call: TRBV29-1
d_call: -

cdr3_aa: CAGQQAGPYNEQFF
cdr3_nt: TGTGCCGGACAGCAAGCGGGGCCGTACAATGAGCAGTTCTTC
clone_size: -
j_call: TRBJ2-1
v_call: TRBV30
d_call: -

cdr3_aa: CASSPSTGNVYEQYF
cdr3_nt: TGTGCCAGTAGTCCCTCGACAGGGAATGTCTACGAGCAGTACTTC
clone_size: -
j_call: TRBJ2-7
v_call: TRBV19
d_call: TRBD1

cdr3_aa: CATSREQGRTGAFF
cdr3_nt: TGTGCCACCAGCAGAGAACAGGGGAGGACAGGAGCTTTCTTT
clone_size: -
j_call: TRBJ1-1
v_call: TRBV15
d_call: TRBD1

cdr3_aa: CASSLTGGLSGYTF
cdr3_nt: TGTGCCAGCAGCTTAACGGGCGGTCTTTCGGGCTACACCTTC
clone_size: -
j_call: TRBJ1-2
v_call: TRBV7-3
d_call: -

cdr3_aa: CASSRLDPAGAQYF
cdr3_nt: TGTGCCAGCAGTCGACTGGACCCGGCTGGGGCCCAGTACTTC
clone_size: -
j_call: TRBJ2-5
v_call: TRBV6-5
d_call: -

cdr3_aa: CAWTPGEKNIQYF
cdr3_nt: TGTGCCTGGACCCCAGGGGAAAAAAACATTCAGTACTTC
clone_size: -
j_call: TRBJ2-4
v_call: TRBV30
d_call: -

cdr3_aa: CASSLQRGGYGTYNEQFF
cdr3_nt: TGTGCCAGCAGCTTACAGCGGGGGGGCTATGGTACCTACAATGAGCAGTTCTTC
clone_size: -
j_call: TRBJ2-1
v_call: TRBV11-2
d_call: TRBD2

cdr3_aa: CASSVSGSQETQYF
cdr3_nt: TGTGCCAGCAGCGTATCTGGCAGCCAAGAGACCCAGTACTTC
clone_size: -
j_call: TRBJ2-5
v_call: TRBV9
d_call: -

cdr3_aa: CASSSLFLGTEAFF
cdr3_nt: TGTGCCAGCAGCTCCTTATTCCTTGGCACTGAAGCTTTCTTT
clone_size: once
j_call: TRBJ1-1
v_call: TRBV7-2
d_call: -

cdr3_aa: CASSLNRAGAGEQFF
cdr3_nt: TGTGCCAGCAGCCTTAACAGGGCTGGGGCAGGTGAGCAGTTCTTC
clone_size: -
j_call: TRBJ2-1
v_call: TRBV7-9
d_call: -

cdr3_aa: CASSLMETTDTQYF
cdr3_nt: TGTGCCAGCAGTTTAATGGAGACTACAGATACGCAGTATTTT
clone_size: -
j_call: TRBJ2-3
v_call: TRBV12-3/TRBV12-4
d_call: -

cdr3_aa: CASSLEGTYTEAFF
cdr3_nt: TGTGCCAGCAGTTTAGAAGGGACGTACACTGAAGCTTTCTTT
clone_size: -
j_call: TRBJ1-1
v_call: TRBV6-2/TRBV6-3
d_call: -

cdr3_aa: CSAQGYEQYF
cdr3_nt: TGCAGCGCGCAGGGGTACGAGCAGTACTTC
clone_size: -
j_call: TRBJ2-7
v_call: TRBV29-1
d_call: -

cdr3_aa: CASSLSPDEQYF
cdr3_nt: TGTGCCAGCAGTTTATCCCCCGATGAGCAGTACTTC
clone_size: -
j_call: TRBJ2-7
v_call: TRBV28
d_call: -

cdr3_aa: CASSHGTDIFF
cdr3_nt: TGTGCCAGCAGCCATGGGACAGATATATTCTTC
clone_size: -
j_call: TRBJ2-1
v_call: TRBV3-1
d_call: TRBD1